These 8 T cell receptor beta chains were all obtained from the same sample, sequenced in a study of OX40 agonist ivuxolimab in advanced cancers. Here immunoSEQ multiplex PCR was the method, and the copy in TCRdb shows in-frame clones only, minus some. The table lists more than 55,000 clones, around 87% of them singletons. Sequenced material: CD4+ or CD8+ T cells sorted from blood, taken in a trial of the OX40 agonist ivuxolimab. These receptors came from an adult with an advanced solid tumor such as melanoma, head and neck, liver or kidney cancer.

This chain uses TRBV25-1 with TRBJ2-1; D is possibly TRBD2 (7 bases). The CDR3 loop spans 16 amino acids. Between the trimmed V and J ends, which lost 1 base and 2 bases, there was a span of 12 bases. Germline V lookup: CDR1 MGHDK, CDR2 SYGVNS. CDR3 DNA sequence: TGTGCCAGCAGTGAATTAGGCGGGGGCACCTACAATGAGCAGTTCTTC. Protein product: CASSELGGGTYNEQFF. Looking up the rest from reference TRBV25-1 and TRBJ2-1 gives the full variable domain: EADIYQTPRYLVIGTGKKITLECSQTMGHDKMYWYQQDPGMELHLIHYSYGVNSTEKGDLSSESTVSRIRTEHFPLTLESARPSHTSQYLCASSELGGGTYNEQFFGPGTRLTVL.

The chain couples TRBV5-3 to TRBJ2-2, with 14 nucleotides matching TRBD2. TRBV5-3 is sorted into the ORF group, with uncertain function. Unmatched junction bases numbered 5, after V lost 4 bases and J lost 6 bases. The CDR3 sequence is 16 residues long. Here the CDR3 reads CARSAATSGGAGELFF. The CDR3 DNA sequence: TGTGCCAGAAGCGCCGCGACTAGCGGGGGGGCCGGGGAGCTGTTTTTT.

This rearrangement joins TRBV7-9 to TRBJ2-3; no clear D gene. Trimming stripped 5 bases from V and 6 bases from J, with 6 bases between. Germline CDR1 SEHNR, CDR2 FQNEAQ (reference sequence). The CDR3 spans 11 residues. The CDR3, as DNA: TGTGCCAGCAGCCCCATGGATACGCAGTATTTT. This sequence encodes CASSPMDTQYF.

This chain's CDR3 is CASSVGMNTYEQYF. CDR3 in DNA: TGTGCCAGCAGCGTAGGGATGAATACCTACGAGCAGTACTTC. The rearrangement links TRBV9 to TRBJ2-7; D remains ambiguous. Germline CDR1 SGDLS, CDR2 YYNGEE. Trimming shortened V by 0 bases and J by 2 bases, and 9 bases separated the two germline ends. This CDR3 comprises 14 residues.

CDR3 DNA sequence: TGTGCCAGCAGTGGGGCAGCGGGGGGGGCTGAGCAGTTCTTC. Its protein is CASSGAAGGAEQFF. V and J are TRBV2 and TRBJ2-1; TRBD2 matches at 10 bases. Germline CDR1 reads SNHLY; CDR2 reads FYNNEI. The CDR3 totals 14 residues. Trimming removed 4 bases from V and 9 bases from J; junction bases left unmatched: 6.

The J gene is TRBJ1-5, the V gene TRBV7-2; possibly TRBD1 for D (6 bases). Germline V gene lookup returns CDR1 SGHTA and CDR2 FQGNSA. V dropped 3 bases and J dropped 6 bases, with 18 bases sitting between them. CDR3 length equals 16 residues. In DNA, the CDR3 is TGTGCCAGCAGCTTGGCAGGGGAAATAACAGGTCAGCCCCAGCATTTT. Its translation: CASSLAGEITGQPQHF.

Concerning this clone: Germline and junction disagree at one end, which may indicate a read error. The chain employs TRBV29-1 and TRBJ2-7; D is uncertain. The CDR3 spans 12 residues. CDR1 is SQVTM, CDR2 ANQGSEA, per germline. The CDR3 DNA is TGCAGCGTTCAAGACACGTCCTACGAGCAGTACTTC. Protein product: CSVQDTSYEQYF.

V gene TRBV15 combines with J gene TRBJ2-1; D might be TRBD1 (6 bases). Germline CDR1 and CDR2: LNHNV and YYDKDF (reference sequence). The CDR3 spans 15 residues. V lost 0 bases to trimming and J lost 5 bases, with 11 bases between them. The CDR3 sequence is CATSRDRGQNNEQFF. DNA of the CDR3: TGTGCCACCAGCAGAGATCGTGGACAGAACAATGAGCAGTTCTTC. Full variable domain (outside the CDR3, taken from reference TRBV15 and TRBJ2-1): DAMVIQNPRYQVTQFGKPVTLSCSQTLNHNVMYWYQQKSSQAPKLLFHYYDKDFNNEADTPDNFQSRRPNTSFCFLDIRSPGLGDTAMYLCATSRDRGQNNEQFFGPGTRLTVL.